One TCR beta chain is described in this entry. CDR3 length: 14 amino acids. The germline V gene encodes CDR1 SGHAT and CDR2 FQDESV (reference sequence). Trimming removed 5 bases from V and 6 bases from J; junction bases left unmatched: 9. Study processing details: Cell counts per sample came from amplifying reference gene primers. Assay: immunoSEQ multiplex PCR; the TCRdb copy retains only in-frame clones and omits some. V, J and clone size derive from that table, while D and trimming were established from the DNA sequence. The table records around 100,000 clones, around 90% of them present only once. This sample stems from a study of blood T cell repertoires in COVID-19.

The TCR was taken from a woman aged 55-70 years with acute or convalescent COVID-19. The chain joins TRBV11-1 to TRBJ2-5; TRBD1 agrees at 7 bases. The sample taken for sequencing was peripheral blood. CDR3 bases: TGTGCCAGCAGCAATCCCGGGGACAGCCAGACCCAGTACTTC. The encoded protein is CASSNPGDSQTQYF.